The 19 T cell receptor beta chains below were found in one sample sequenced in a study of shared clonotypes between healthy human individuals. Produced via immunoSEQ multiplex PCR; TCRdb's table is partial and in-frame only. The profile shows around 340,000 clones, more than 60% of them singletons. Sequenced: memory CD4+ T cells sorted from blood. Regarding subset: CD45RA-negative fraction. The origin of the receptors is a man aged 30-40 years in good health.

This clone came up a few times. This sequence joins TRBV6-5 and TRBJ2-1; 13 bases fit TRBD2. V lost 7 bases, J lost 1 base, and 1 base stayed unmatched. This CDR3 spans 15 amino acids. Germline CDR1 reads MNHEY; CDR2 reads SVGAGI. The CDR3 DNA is TGTGCCAGCAAGGGACTAGCGGGATCCTACAATGAGCAGTTCTTC. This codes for CASKGLAGSYNEQFF.

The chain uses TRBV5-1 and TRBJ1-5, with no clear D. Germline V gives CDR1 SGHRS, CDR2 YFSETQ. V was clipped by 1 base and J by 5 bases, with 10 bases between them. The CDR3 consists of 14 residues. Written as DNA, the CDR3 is TGCGCCAGCAGCTTGAGTCTGGCCGATCAGCCCCAGCATTTT. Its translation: CASSLSLADQPQHF.

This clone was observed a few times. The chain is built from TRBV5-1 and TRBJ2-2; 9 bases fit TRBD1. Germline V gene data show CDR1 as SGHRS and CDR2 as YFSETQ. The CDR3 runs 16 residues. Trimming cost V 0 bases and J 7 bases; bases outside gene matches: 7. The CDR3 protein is CASSLVVTGGVGELFF. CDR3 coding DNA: TGCGCCAGCAGCTTGGTGGTGACAGGGGGTGTCGGGGAGCTGTTTTTT.

The DNA of the CDR3 is TGTGCCAGCAGTGAATTAGGGCCGGGGGGGGAAGCTTTCTTT. It is translated as CASSELGPGGEAFF. The chain combines TRBV2 with TRBJ1-1; TRBD1 is a possible D gene (5 bases). The CDR3 runs to 14 residues. CDR1 and CDR2 (germline): SNHLY, FYNNEI. With 2 bases removed from V and 8 bases from J, the gap between germline ends came to 15 bases.

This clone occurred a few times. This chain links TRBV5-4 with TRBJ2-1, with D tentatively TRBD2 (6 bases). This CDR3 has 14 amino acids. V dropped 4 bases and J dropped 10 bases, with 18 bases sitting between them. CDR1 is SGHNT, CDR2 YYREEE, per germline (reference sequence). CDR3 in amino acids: CASSPSAGSGEQFF. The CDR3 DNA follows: TGTGCCAGCAGCCCCTCGGCGGGGAGTGGGGAGCAGTTCTTC.

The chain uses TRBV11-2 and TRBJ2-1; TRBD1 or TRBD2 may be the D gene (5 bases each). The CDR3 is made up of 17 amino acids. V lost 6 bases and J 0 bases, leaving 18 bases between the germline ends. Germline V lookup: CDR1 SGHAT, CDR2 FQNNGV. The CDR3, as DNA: TGTGCCAGCAGGGGTAGGTGGGGGACGCCCTCCTACAATGAGCAGTTCTTC. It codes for CASRGRWGTPSYNEQFF.

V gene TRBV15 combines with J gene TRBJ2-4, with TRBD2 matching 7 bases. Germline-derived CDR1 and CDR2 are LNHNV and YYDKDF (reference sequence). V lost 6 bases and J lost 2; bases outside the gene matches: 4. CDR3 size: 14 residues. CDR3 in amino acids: CATSPGGSKNIQYF. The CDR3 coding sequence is TGTGCCACCAGTCCCGGGGGGTCCAAAAACATTCAGTACTTC.

CDR3 sequence reads: CAWSVRSSYLLTPYEQYF. The CDR3 DNA reads TGTGCCTGGAGTGTACGGTCTAGTTATTTGTTGACTCCCTACGAGCAGTACTTC. The genes are TRBV30 and TRBJ2-7; D gene unclear. The ends were cut back, 0 bases at V and 2 bases at J, with 23 bases in the middle. Germline loops: CDR1 GTSNPN, CDR2 SVGIG (reference sequence). The CDR3 is 18 residues long. The variable domain in full, completed from reference TRBV30 and TRBJ2-7, reads SQTIHQWPATLVQPVGSPLSLECTVEGTSNPNLYWYRQAAGRGLQLLFYSVGIGQISSEVPQNLSASRPQDRQFILSSKKLLLSDSGFYLCAWSVRSSYLLTPYEQYFGPGTRLTVT.

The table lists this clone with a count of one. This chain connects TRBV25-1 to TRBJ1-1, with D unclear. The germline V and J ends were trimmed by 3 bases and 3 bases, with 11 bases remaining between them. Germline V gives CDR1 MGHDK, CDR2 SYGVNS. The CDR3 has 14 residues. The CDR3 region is CASSETVADTEAFF. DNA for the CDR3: TGTGCCAGCAGTGAGACTGTCGCCGACACTGAAGCTTTCTTT.

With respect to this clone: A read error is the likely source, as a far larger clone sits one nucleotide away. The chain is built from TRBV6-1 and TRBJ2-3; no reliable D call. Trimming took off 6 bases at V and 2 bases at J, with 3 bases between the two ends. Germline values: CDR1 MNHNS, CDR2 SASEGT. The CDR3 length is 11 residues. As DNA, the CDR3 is TGTGCCAGCAGCACCACAGATACGCAGTATTTT. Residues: CASSTTDTQYF.

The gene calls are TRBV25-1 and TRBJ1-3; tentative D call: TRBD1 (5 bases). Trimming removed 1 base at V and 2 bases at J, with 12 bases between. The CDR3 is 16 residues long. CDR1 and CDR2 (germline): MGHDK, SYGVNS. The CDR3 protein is CASSESGESAGNTIYF. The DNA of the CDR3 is TGTGCCAGCAGTGAATCGGGGGAATCCGCTGGAAACACCATATATTTT. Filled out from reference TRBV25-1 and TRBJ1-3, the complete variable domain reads EADIYQTPRYLVIGTGKKITLECSQTMGHDKMYWYQQDPGMELHLIHYSYGVNSTEKGDLSSESTVSRIRTEHFPLTLESARPSHTSQYLCASSESGESAGNTIYFGEGSWLTVV.

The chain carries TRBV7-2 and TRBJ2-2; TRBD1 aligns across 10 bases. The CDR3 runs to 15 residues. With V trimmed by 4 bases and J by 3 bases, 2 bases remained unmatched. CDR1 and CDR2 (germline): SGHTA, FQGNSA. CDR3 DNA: TGTGCCAGCAGCTCGGGGACAGGGGACACCGGGGAGCTGTTTTTT. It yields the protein CASSSGTGDTGELFF.

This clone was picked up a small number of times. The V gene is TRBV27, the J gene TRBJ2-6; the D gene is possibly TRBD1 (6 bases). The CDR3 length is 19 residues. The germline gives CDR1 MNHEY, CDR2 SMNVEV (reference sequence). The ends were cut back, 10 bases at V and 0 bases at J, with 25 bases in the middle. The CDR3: CATLPFGGGDHSGANVLTF. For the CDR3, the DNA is TGTGCCACCTTGCCCTTTGGTGGGGGCGACCACTCTGGGGCCAACGTCCTGACTTTC.

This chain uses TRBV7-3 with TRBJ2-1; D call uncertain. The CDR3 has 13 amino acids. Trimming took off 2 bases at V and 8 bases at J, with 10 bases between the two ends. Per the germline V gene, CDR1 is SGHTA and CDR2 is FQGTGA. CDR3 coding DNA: TGTGCCAGCAGCTTATCTTCCGCACATGAGCAGTTCTTC. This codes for CASSLSSAHEQFF.

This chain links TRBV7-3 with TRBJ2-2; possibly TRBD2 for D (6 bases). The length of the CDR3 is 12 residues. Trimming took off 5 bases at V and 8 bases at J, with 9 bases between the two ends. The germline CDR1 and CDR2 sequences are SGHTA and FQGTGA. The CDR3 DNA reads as TGTGCCAGCAGCCCTGCGGGAGGGGAGCTGTTTTTT. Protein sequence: CASSPAGGELFF.

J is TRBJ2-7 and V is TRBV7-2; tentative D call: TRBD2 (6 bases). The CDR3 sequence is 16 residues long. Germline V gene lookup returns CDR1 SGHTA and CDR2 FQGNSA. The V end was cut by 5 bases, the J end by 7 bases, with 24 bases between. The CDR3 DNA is TGTGCCAGCAGCCCGGATAGGGGAGGCTGGGGGGAGGAGCAGTACTTC. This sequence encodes CASSPDRGGWGEEQYF.

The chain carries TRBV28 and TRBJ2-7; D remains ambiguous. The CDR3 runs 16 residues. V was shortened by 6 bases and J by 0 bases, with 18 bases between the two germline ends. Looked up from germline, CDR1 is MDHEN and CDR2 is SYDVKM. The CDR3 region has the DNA TGTGCCAGCAGCCCCTTGTCGGTTTCTTACTCCTACGAGCAGTACTTC. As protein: CASSPLSVSYSYEQYF.

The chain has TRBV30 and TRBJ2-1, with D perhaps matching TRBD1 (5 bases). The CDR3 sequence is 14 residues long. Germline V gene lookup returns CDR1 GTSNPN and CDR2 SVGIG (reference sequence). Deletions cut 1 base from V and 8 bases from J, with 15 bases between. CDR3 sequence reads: CAWSGNSWTHEQFF. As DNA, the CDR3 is TGTGCCTGGAGTGGTAACTCCTGGACACATGAGCAGTTCTTC. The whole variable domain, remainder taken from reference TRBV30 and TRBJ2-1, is SQTIHQWPATLVQPVGSPLSLECTVEGTSNPNLYWYRQAAGRGLQLLFYSVGIGQISSEVPQNLSASRPQDRQFILSSKKLLLSDSGFYLCAWSGNSWTHEQFFGPGTRLTVL.

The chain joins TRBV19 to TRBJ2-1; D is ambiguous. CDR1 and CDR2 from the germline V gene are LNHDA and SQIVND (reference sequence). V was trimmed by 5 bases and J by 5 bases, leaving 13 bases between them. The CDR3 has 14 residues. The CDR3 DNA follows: TGTGCCAGTAGTGCAGACTGGGGAAACAATGAGCAGTTCTTC. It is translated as CASSADWGNNEQFF. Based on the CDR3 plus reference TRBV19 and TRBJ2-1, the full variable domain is DGGITQSPKYLFRKEGQNVTLSCEQNLNHDAMYWYRQDPGQGLRLIYYSQIVNDFQKGDIAEGYSVSREKKESFPLTVTSAQKNPTAFYLCASSADWGNNEQFFGPGTRLTVL.